This TCR beta chain is from a study of control samples from healthy donors and cancer patients. Germline V gene sequence: CDR1 KGHDR, CDR2 SFDVKD. CDR3 size: 14 residues. Trimming cost V 5 bases and J 3 bases, with 13 bases left between them. Generated by immunoSEQ multiplex PCR, the TCRdb table keeps only in-frame clones and is missing some. Reported are around 190,000 clones; the ten largest clones contain more than 2%. Sequences were obtained from blood. The chain recombines TRBV24-1 with TRBJ2-7; D perhaps matches TRBD1 (5 bases). The TCR comes from a woman in her thirties in good health. CDR3 DNA: TGTGCCACCAGTGGTGCGGACAACCACTACGAGCAGTACTTC. It translates to CATSGADNHYEQYF.